The 17 T cell receptor beta chains below were found in one sample sequenced in a study of naive and memory T cell subsets. Treatment described: skin biopsy from PPD injection site in Mantoux-positive individual. Cells were not sorted; total RNA input targeted roughly 1 to 1000 ng. For blood and skin samples, reverse transcription used TCR alpha and beta constant primers. TCRdb reprocessed the UMI-ligation and nested PCR reads via MiXCR and lists one record per CDR3 protein. The sample holds around 20,000 distinct CDR3 sequences, roughly 9.8% seen once. This specimen consisted of skin, obtained from a tuberculin skin test site. These TCRs come from an adult in good health.

This chain links TRBV10-3 with TRBJ1-2; TRBD1 agrees at 7 bases. This CDR3 spans 14 amino acids. The junction had 6 bases not matched to a gene; V was cut back by 4 bases and J by 4 bases. Germline CDR1 and CDR2: ENHRY and SYGVKD. CDR3 in amino acids: CAISGGGAAYGYTF. The CDR3 DNA reads as TGTGCCATCAGTGGAGGGGGCGCCGCCTATGGCTACACCTTC.

This clonotype was detected ten times or more. The gene calls are TRBV5-1 and TRBJ2-5, with D perhaps matching TRBD1 (6 bases). V shed 0 bases and J shed 3 bases, with 15 bases lying between them. CDR1 is SGHRS and CDR2 is YFSETQ in the germline V gene. This CDR3 region has 16 residues. The CDR3 coding sequence is TGCGCCAGCAGCTTGGAGGGCAGGGGCTTCAAAGAGACCCAGTACTTC. The encoded protein is CASSLEGRGFKETQYF.

This clonotype is medium-sized by share. The chain has TRBV6-5 and TRBJ2-7, with D unclear. Germline V gives CDR1 MNHEY, CDR2 SVGAGI. The length of the CDR3 is 12 residues. V was cut by 6 bases and J by 12 bases, with 18 bases left in between. The CDR3 nucleotides are TGTGCCAGCAGAGCCACAGAGGATCGGCTGTACTTC. Translation: CASRATEDRLYF.

By sample share, this clonotype is medium-sized. CDR3: CASSYKTGPPWDEQFF. DNA for the CDR3: TGTGCCAGCAGTTACAAGACAGGCCCACCTTGGGATGAGCAGTTCTTC. The chain combines TRBV6-2 or TRBV6-3 with TRBJ2-1; D might be TRBD1 (6 bases). CDR3 size: 16 residues. CDR1 and CDR2 from the germline V gene are MNHEY and SVGEGT. V was clipped by 2 bases and J by 8 bases, with 19 bases between them.

Remarks on this clonotype: This may be a read error: a much more frequent sequence differs by one nucleotide. The chain employs TRBV10-1 and TRBJ2-2, with TRBD2 matching 8 bases. The CDR3 totals 13 residues. CDR1 is WNHNN and CDR2 is SYGVQD in the germline V gene (reference sequence). With V trimmed by 3 bases and J by 17 bases, 11 bases remained unmatched. The chain's CDR3 is CASSDSGAGSGFF. Here the CDR3 DNA reads TGCGCCAGCAGTGATAGCGGGGCGGGGAGCGGTTTTTTT.

This clonotype is labeled as medium-sized. The chain joins TRBV29-1 to TRBJ2-3; 13 positions match TRBD2. This CDR3 spans 17 amino acids. Germline V lookup: CDR1 SQVTM, CDR2 ANQGSEA. The V and J ends lost 6 bases and 1 base, in that order; junction bases with no gene match: 10. The CDR3, as DNA: TGCAGCGTAACCTGGACTAGCGGGAGCGGGGGCACAGATACGCAGTATTTT. This translates into CSVTWTSGSGGTDTQYF.

Concerning this clonotype itself: A much bigger clone sits one base away, suggesting this may be a read error. The chain joins TRBV11-1 to TRBJ2-1; 13 bases are shared with TRBD2. Germline V gene sequence: CDR1 SGHAT, CDR2 FQDESV (reference sequence). This CDR3 comprises 17 residues. Trimming cost V 5 bases and J 6 bases; bases outside gene matches: 10. The CDR3 loop reads CASSPQGLAGRLNEQFF. DNA for the CDR3: TGTGCCAGCAGCCCACAGGGACTAGCGGGACGTCTCAATGAGCAGTTCTTC.

In its sample, this clonotype is medium-sized. This sequence joins TRBV3-1 and TRBJ2-7; D ambiguous. This CDR3 is 15 amino acids long. Trimming cost V 1 base and J 0 bases, with 10 bases left between them. Germline V lookup: CDR1 LGHDT, CDR2 YNNKEL (reference sequence). CDR3 sequence (DNA): TGTGCCAGCAGCCAAGGGGAAAATCCCTCCTACGAGCAGTACTTC. Translated, it gives CASSQGENPSYEQYF.

This clonotype was seen a handful of times. This chain uses TRBV12-3 or TRBV12-4 with TRBJ2-2; 8 nucleotides agree with TRBD1. The CDR3 is made up of 17 amino acids. V gave up 7 bases and J gave up 0 bases; unmatched junction bases: 10. The CDR3 is CASTRQGSRPNTGELFF. The DNA of the CDR3 is TGTGCCAGCACCAGACAGGGGAGTAGACCGAACACCGGGGAGCTGTTTTTT.

This clonotype was seen at least ten times. J is TRBJ1-2 and V is TRBV6-6, with 8 bases that match TRBD1. The length of the CDR3 is 15 residues. Germline CDR1 is MNHNY and CDR2 is SVGAGI (reference sequence). The V segment lost 0 bases and the J segment 6 bases; nucleotides outside the gene matches: 6. CDR3 residues: CASSYSDQGAHGYTF. CDR3 nucleotides: TGTGCCAGCAGTTACTCGGACCAGGGGGCTCATGGCTACACCTTC.

The chain combines TRBV6-1 with TRBJ1-5; 8 bases are a match to TRBD1. The junction had 9 bases not matched to a gene; V was cut back by 6 bases and J by 2 bases. The germline CDR1 and CDR2 sequences are MNHNS and SASEGT. The CDR3 contains 16 residues. CDR3 region: CASRVGQGGGNQPQHF. In DNA, the CDR3 is TGTGCCAGCAGGGTAGGACAGGGAGGGGGCAATCAGCCCCAGCATTTT.

V usage is TRBV7-9 and J usage is TRBJ1-3; D ambiguous. V was pared by 5 bases and J by 4 bases, with 15 bases between. The germline V gene encodes CDR1 SEHNR and CDR2 FQNEAQ (reference sequence). The length of the CDR3 is 15 residues. Written as DNA, the CDR3 is TGTGCCAGCAGCGGTACTACAGTTTCGGGAAACACCATATATTTT. Protein: CASSGTTVSGNTIYF.

The V and J genes are TRBV20-1 and TRBJ2-7, with D unresolved. V was pared by 5 bases and J by 3 bases, with 11 bases between. Germline CDR1 and CDR2: DFQATT and SNEGSKA (reference sequence). This CDR3 region has 12 residues. CDR3 sequence reads: CSAFWNRYEQYF. DNA for the CDR3: TGCAGTGCTTTTTGGAACCGCTACGAGCAGTACTTC.

Ten or more counts support this clonotype. The junction departs from the called germline gene at one end, perhaps through a read error. The chain combines TRBV7-9 with TRBJ2-2, with unresolved D. CDR1 and CDR2 from the germline V gene are SEHNR and FQNEAQ (reference sequence). This CDR3 region has 14 residues. The CDR3 DNA reads TGTTCCAGCAGCTTTTCCGGGTACACCGGGGAGCTGTTTTTT. Residues: CSSSFSGYTGELFF.

This clonotype was recorded many times. The V call is TRBV7-8, the J call TRBJ1-6; 8 bases map to TRBD1. Germline V gene lookup returns CDR1 SGHVS and CDR2 FQNEAQ. The CDR3 totals 15 residues. J gave up 9 bases and V 5 bases, and 9 bases lay outside the gene matches. The CDR3 DNA follows: TGTGCCAGCAGCGCGTGGACAGGGTCAACTTCACCCCTCCACTTT. It is translated as CASSAWTGSTSPLHF.

V is TRBV6-5 and J is TRBJ2-3; D remains unclear. The V gene lost 2 bases and the J gene lost 3 bases, with 6 bases spanning the gap. This CDR3 contains 13 residues. Looked up from germline, CDR1 is MNHEY and CDR2 is SVGAGI. The CDR3 is CASSYGPTDTQYF. The CDR3 region has the DNA TGTGCCAGCAGTTACGGGCCTACAGATACGCAGTATTTT.

V usage is TRBV5-1 and J usage is TRBJ1-1; D remains ambiguous. Per germline, CDR1 SGHRS and CDR2 YFSETQ. The CDR3 has 15 residues. Trimming cost V 4 bases and J 1 base, with 14 bases left between them. The CDR3 loop is CASSLIADGNTEAFF. In nucleotides, the CDR3 is TGCGCCAGCAGCCTGATAGCAGATGGGAACACTGAAGCTTTCTTT. The entire variable domain, with the rest obtained from reference TRBV5-1 and TRBJ1-1, is as follows: KAGVTQTPRYLIKTRGQQVTLSCSPISGHRSVSWYQQTPGQGLQFLFEYFSETQRNKGNFPGRFSGRQFSNSRSEMNVSTLELGDSALYLCASSLIADGNTEAFFGQGTRLTVV.